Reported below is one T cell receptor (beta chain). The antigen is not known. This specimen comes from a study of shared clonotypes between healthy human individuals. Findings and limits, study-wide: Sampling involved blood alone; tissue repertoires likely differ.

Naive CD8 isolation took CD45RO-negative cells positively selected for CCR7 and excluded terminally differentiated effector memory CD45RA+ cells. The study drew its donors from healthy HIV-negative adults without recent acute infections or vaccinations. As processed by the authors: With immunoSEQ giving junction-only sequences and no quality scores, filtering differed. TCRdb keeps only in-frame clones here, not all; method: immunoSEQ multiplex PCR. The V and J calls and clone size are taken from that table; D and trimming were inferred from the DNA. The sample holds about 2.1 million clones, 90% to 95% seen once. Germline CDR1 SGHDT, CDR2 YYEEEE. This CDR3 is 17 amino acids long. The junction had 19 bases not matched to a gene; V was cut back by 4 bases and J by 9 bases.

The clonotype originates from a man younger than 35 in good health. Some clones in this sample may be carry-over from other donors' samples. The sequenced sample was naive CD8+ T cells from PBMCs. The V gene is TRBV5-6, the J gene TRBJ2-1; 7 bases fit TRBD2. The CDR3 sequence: CASSMGRAGVDSFEQFF. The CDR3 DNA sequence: TGTGCCAGCAGCATGGGTCGGGCGGGAGTAGATTCCTTTGAGCAGTTCTTC. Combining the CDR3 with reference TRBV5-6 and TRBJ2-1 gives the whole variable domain DAGVTQSPTHLIKTRGQQVTLRCSPKSGHDTVSWYQQALGQGPQFIFQYYEEEERQRGNFPDRFSGHQFPNYSSELNVNALLLGDSALYLCASSMGRAGVDSFEQFFGPGTRLTVL.